Below, 23 T cell receptor beta chains from the same sample are listed, as sequenced in a study of chemoradiotherapy in HPV16-positive cancers. Method: immunoSEQ multiplex PCR; TCRdb's copy keeps in-frame clones and lacks some. The sample shows about 29,000 clones, around 90% of them seen only once. This specimen was blood, taken from a patient who underwent chemoradiotherapy. The receptors here all came from a human donor with HPV-associated anogenital cancer.

This rearrangement joins TRBV28 to TRBJ1-5, with D possibly TRBD1 on 5 matching bases. Deletions cut 8 bases from V and 2 bases from J, with 13 bases between. Germline assignment: CDR1 MDHEN and CDR2 SYDVKM. CDR3 size: 14 residues. CDR3 region: CASGGGLGNQPQHF. DNA of the CDR3: TGTGCCAGCGGGGGAGGCCTAGGCAATCAGCCCCAGCATTTT.

The V and J genes are TRBV28 and TRBJ2-7; 9 bases match TRBD1. The germline gives CDR1 MDHEN, CDR2 SYDVKM. After removal of 4 bases from V and 3 bases from J, the junction contained 4 bases not matched to a gene. The CDR3 is 14 residues long. DNA of the CDR3: TGTGCCAGCAGTTCCACAGGGGGCTACTACGAGCAGTACTTC. Amino acid sequence: CASSSTGGYYEQYF.

J is TRBJ2-3 and V is TRBV5-1; weak D call: TRBD1 (6 bases). V dropped 0 bases and J dropped 2 bases, with 25 bases sitting between them. Germline lookup yields CDR1 SGHRS and CDR2 YFSETQ. The CDR3 covers 20 residues. The CDR3 loop is CASSLGVGQGPPYSTDTQYF. DNA of the CDR3: TGCGCCAGCAGCTTGGGTGTGGGGCAGGGGCCCCCTTACTCCACAGATACGCAGTATTTT.

The genes are TRBV6-5 and TRBJ2-5; 10 bases line up with TRBD2. Germline V lookup: CDR1 MNHEY, CDR2 SVGAGI. After removal of 4 bases from V and 5 bases from J, the junction contained 4 bases not matched to a gene. The CDR3 has 14 residues. The CDR3 here is CASSSPGLAETQYF. The CDR3, as DNA: TGTGCCAGCAGTTCACCGGGACTAGCGGAGACCCAGTACTTC.

In its sample, this clone was seen once. The CDR3 sequence is CASSFTRGSYEQYF. The CDR3, as DNA: TGTGCCAGCAGTTTTACCAGGGGGTCCTACGAGCAGTACTTC. The chain combines TRBV27 with TRBJ2-7; TRBD1 matches at 7 bases. Germline loops: CDR1 MNHEY, CDR2 SMNVEV (reference sequence). The CDR3 contains 14 residues. V lost 3 bases and J lost 1; bases outside the gene matches: 3.

This chain uses TRBV5-1 with TRBJ1-1; 9 bases match TRBD1. Germline trimming cut 3 bases from V and 1 base from J; bases unmatched to any gene: 1. The V gene's germline CDR1 is SGHRS and CDR2 YFSETQ. The CDR3 is 14 amino acids. CDR3 protein: CASSSGQGNTEAFF. The CDR3, as DNA: TGCGCCAGCAGCTCGGGACAGGGGAACACTGAAGCTTTCTTT.

The chain recombines TRBV5-1 with TRBJ1-2; maybe TRBD1 (6 bases). V lost 1 base to trimming and J lost 4 bases, with 14 bases between them. Germline assignment: CDR1 SGHRS and CDR2 YFSETQ. This CDR3 comprises 15 residues. CDR3 sequence reads: CASSLQPQGGYGYTF. CDR3 nucleotide sequence: TGCGCCAGCAGCTTGCAACCACAGGGCGGCTATGGCTACACCTTC.

V and J are TRBV7-9 and TRBJ2-7; TRBD2 aligns across 13 bases. This CDR3 has 16 residues. Germline-derived CDR1 and CDR2 are SEHNR and FQNEAQ (reference sequence). V was pared by 4 bases and J by 7 bases, with 10 bases of the junction left unmatched. CDR3 sequence (DNA): TGTGCCAGCAGCTCTCCCACCGGGACTAGCGGGATAGAGCAGTACTTC. It yields the protein CASSSPTGTSGIEQYF. Complete variable domain (other parts from reference TRBV7-9 and TRBJ2-7): DTGVSQNPRHKITKRGQNVTFRCDPISEHNRLYWYRQTLGQGPEFLTYFQNEAQLEKSRLLSDRFSAERPKGSFSTLEIQRTEQGDSAMYLCASSSPTGTSGIEQYFGPGTRLTVT.

CDR3 region: CASSVNSGTSGLTYEQYF. The CDR3 DNA sequence: TGTGCCAGCAGTGTGAATTCCGGGACTAGCGGGCTCACCTACGAGCAGTACTTC. This chain joins TRBV6-1 and TRBJ2-7; 12 bases are a match to TRBD2. The CDR3 is 18 residues long. The trim removed 4 bases at V and 2 bases at J, leaving 12 bases unmatched. Germline V CDR1 and CDR2: MNHNS, SASEGT.

V usage is TRBV11-3 and J usage is TRBJ2-6; D gene ambiguous. From germline, CDR1 is SGHNT and CDR2 YENEEA. The CDR3 loop spans 18 amino acids. V was pared by 4 bases and J by 0 bases, with 16 bases between. DNA for the CDR3: TGTGCCAGCAGCTCCGCTGACAAACAGTACTCTGGGGCCAACGTCCTGACTTTC. It is translated as CASSSADKQYSGANVLTF.

This rearrangement joins TRBV18 to TRBJ1-6; D remains ambiguous. Looked up from germline, CDR1 is KGHSH and CDR2 is LQKENI. V gave up 3 bases and J gave up 2 bases, with 8 bases separating them. This CDR3 is 15 amino acids long. The CDR3 reads CASSPNGPYNSPLHF. CDR3 DNA sequence: TGTGCCAGCTCACCGAACGGCCCCTATAATTCACCCCTCCACTTT. The full variable domain, completed using reference TRBV18 and TRBJ1-6, is NAGVMQNPRHLVRRRGQEARLRCSPMKGHSHVYWYRQLPEEGLKFMVYLQKENIIDESGMPKERFSAEFPKEGPSILRIQQVVRGDSAAYFCASSPNGPYNSPLHFGNGTRLTVT.

V gene TRBV9 combines with J gene TRBJ2-4; 8 nucleotides agree with TRBD2. V lost 0 bases to trimming and J lost 0 bases; unmatched junction nucleotides: 8. The CDR3 is 18 amino acids. CDR1 SGDLS and CDR2 YYNGEE come from the germline V gene. CDR3 sequence: CASSVGVAGTIAKNIQYF. CDR3 coding DNA: TGTGCCAGCAGCGTAGGAGTAGCGGGGACTATAGCCAAAAACATTCAGTACTTC.

The chain has TRBV5-1 and TRBJ2-2; D is unresolved. From germline, CDR1 is SGHRS and CDR2 YFSETQ. V lost 5 bases and J 0 bases, leaving 8 bases between the germline ends. The CDR3 loop spans 14 amino acids. CDR3 coding DNA: TGCGCCAGCAGGGAGTTCCCGAACACCGGGGAGCTGTTTTTT. The encoded protein is CASREFPNTGELFF.

This clone showed up just a few times. The chain links TRBV7-9 to TRBJ2-5; TRBD2 might be the D (6 bases). Germline V lookup: CDR1 SEHNR, CDR2 FQNEAQ (reference sequence). The germline V and J ends were trimmed by 5 bases and 5 bases, with 18 bases remaining between them. This CDR3 is built from 15 residues. This CDR3 is CASSPPGSGRETQYF. CDR3 in DNA: TGTGCCAGCAGCCCCCCAGGGTCGGGGAGGGAGACCCAGTACTTC. The full variable domain, with the rest looked up from reference TRBV7-9 and TRBJ2-5, is DTGVSQNPRHKITKRGQNVTFRCDPISEHNRLYWYRQTLGQGPEFLTYFQNEAQLEKSRLLSDRFSAERPKGSFSTLEIQRTEQGDSAMYLCASSPPGSGRETQYFGPGTRLLVL.

V and J are TRBV19 and TRBJ1-2; D may be TRBD1 (5 bases). The CDR3 loop spans 12 amino acids. CDR1 and CDR2 from the germline V gene are LNHDA and SQIVND (reference sequence). Trimming cost V 10 bases and J 8 bases, with 17 bases left between them. The CDR3 region has the DNA TGTGCCACCGCCGAGGACAAAAGGGGCTACACCTTC. Protein sequence: CATAEDKRGYTF.

This chain links TRBV2 with TRBJ2-1, with a tentative D call TRBD2 (5 bases). Trimming removed 5 bases at V and 3 bases at J, with 14 bases between. CDR1 is SNHLY and CDR2 is FYNNEI in the germline V gene. This CDR3 has 15 amino acids. CDR3 nucleotide sequence: TGTGCCAGCAGTCCTCAGTTTGAGGGCTACAATGAGCAGTTCTTC. Its protein is CASSPQFEGYNEQFF.

This rearrangement joins TRBV7-9 to TRBJ1-4, with a tentative D call TRBD1 (6 bases). V was shortened by 5 bases and J by 3 bases, with 13 bases between the two germline ends. Germline V gene sequence: CDR1 SEHNR, CDR2 FQNEAQ (reference sequence). The CDR3 runs 15 residues. CDR3 amino acids: CASSISTGANEKLFF. The CDR3 DNA reads TGTGCCAGCAGCATATCGACAGGAGCTAATGAAAAACTGTTTTTT.

The rearrangement uses TRBV6-4 and TRBJ2-2; D unresolved. The CDR3 totals 14 residues. Germline CDR1 and CDR2: MRHNA and SNTAGT. V was clipped by 2 bases and J by 3 bases, with 7 bases between them. CDR3 sequence (DNA): TGTGCCAGCAGTGACAGCAGGCACACCGGGGAGCTGTTTTTT. It specifies CASSDSRHTGELFF.

The chain uses TRBV30 and TRBJ1-6; 8 bases fit TRBD1. Trimming cost V 3 bases and J 8 bases; bases outside gene matches: 3. Germline values: CDR1 GTSNPN, CDR2 SVGIG (reference sequence). There are 13 residues in the CDR3. Here the CDR3 reads CAWRQGAHSPLHF. The CDR3 coding sequence is TGTGCCTGGAGGCAGGGGGCGCATTCACCCCTCCACTTT.

The chain links TRBV15 to TRBJ2-7, with D tentatively TRBD1 (6 bases). The germline V gene encodes CDR1 LNHNV and CDR2 YYDKDF (reference sequence). The CDR3 consists of 14 residues. Between the trimmed V and J ends, which lost 1 base and 3 bases, there was a span of 10 bases. The CDR3 loop is CATSRGQDHYEQYF. DNA of the CDR3: TGTGCCACCAGCAGAGGACAGGACCACTACGAGCAGTACTTC.

The CDR3 region is CASSEGQGLNSPLHF. Here the CDR3 DNA reads TGTGCCAGCAGTGAGGGGCAGGGCCTCAATTCACCCCTCCACTTT. The rearrangement joins TRBV25-1 to TRBJ1-6, with D possibly matching TRBD1 (5 bases). Germline CDR1 is MGHDK and CDR2 is SYGVNS. V was cut by 3 bases and J by 7 bases, with 13 bases left in between. The CDR3 spans 15 residues.

This clone was counted once. The chain carries TRBV7-2 and TRBJ2-5, with 8 positions matching TRBD2. The germline V gene has CDR1 SGHTA and CDR2 FQGNSA. The CDR3 loop spans 14 amino acids. The trim removed 6 bases at V and 4 bases at J, leaving 7 bases unmatched. The CDR3: CASRHSTSGETQYF. In nucleotides, the CDR3 is TGTGCCAGCAGACATAGCACTAGCGGAGAGACCCAGTACTTC.

The CDR3 reads CASSLGPGENTEAFF. The CDR3 region has the DNA TGCGCCAGCAGCTTGGGCCCCGGAGAGAACACTGAAGCTTTCTTT. V usage is TRBV5-1 and J usage is TRBJ1-1; D not resolved. V gave up 0 bases and J gave up 1 base, with 10 bases separating them. The CDR3 contains 15 residues. Germline CDR1 and CDR2: SGHRS and YFSETQ. The complete variable domain, with remaining parts taken from reference TRBV5-1 and TRBJ1-1, reads KAGVTQTPRYLIKTRGQQVTLSCSPISGHRSVSWYQQTPGQGLQFLFEYFSETQRNKGNFPGRFSGRQFSNSRSEMNVSTLELGDSALYLCASSLGPGENTEAFFGQGTRLTVV.